The clone carrying this TCR beta chain has at least ten counts. Antigen unknown. The CDR3 is made up of 14 amino acids. Per the germline V gene, CDR1 is SNHLY and CDR2 is FYNNEI. Deletions cut 7 bases from V and 2 bases from J, with 15 bases between. This entry belongs to a study of T cells in Graves' hyperthyroidism and ophthalmopathy. For the study at large: At initial diagnosis, before any treatment had begun, peripheral blood was obtained.

Uncontrolled infection, other autoimmune disease, pregnancy or lactation excluded patients. Clinicians diagnosed patients from clinical symptoms, serum thyroxine and TRAb, thyroid ultrasound and orbital computed tomography. RNA transcripts gave rise to amplified TCR beta CDR3 regions. In the first-round RT-PCR of the TCR CDR3, the HTBI primer set was used. Via MiXCR, TCRdb re-called the multiplex PCR reads, giving one row per CDR3 protein. The sample consists of about 640,000 distinct CDR3 sequences, less than 25% of them appearing once. General observations from the study: Blood also held most thyroid clonotypes expanded beyond 0.001.

This clonotype was obtained from a man aged 25 to 40 with Graves' ophthalmopathy. J is TRBJ2-7 and V is TRBV2; D is possibly TRBD1 or TRBD2 (7 bases each). The sample comprised blood. In nucleotides, the CDR3 is TGTGCCAGCATCAAGCAGGGGGGGGCCTACGAGCAGTACTTC. Protein: CASIKQGGAYEQYF.